A selection of T cell receptor beta chains follows, all from one sample in a study of PD-L1 blockade in urothelial cancer. Using immunoSEQ multiplex PCR, the repertoire was profiled, and TCRdb retains in-frame clones only, with some absent. The sample shows 75,000 to 95,000 clones, 85% to 95% of them seen only once. The sample consisted of PBMCs, taken around atezolizumab (anti-PD-L1) treatment. Receptors originate from a woman aged 80 or older with urothelial cancer. Each CDR3 is given with its conserved first and last residue. Fields, in order: J gene, clone size, V gene, D gene, CDR3 protein, CDR3 DNA. A D gene is named only where the DNA matches it firmly. Some rows mark clone size as missing; the rest say once, few, many or name a class of expanded clone.

J gene: TRBJ2-7
clone size: NA
V gene: TRBV18
D gene: NA
CDR3 protein: CASSPGGVKSYEQYF
CDR3 DNA: TGTGCCAGCTCTCCAGGGGGGGTTAAATCCTACGAGCAGTACTTC

J gene: TRBJ1-1
clone size: NA
V gene: TRBV2
D gene: NA
CDR3 protein: CASSWRRGGGTEAFF
CDR3 DNA: TGTGCCAGCAGTTGGCGACGGGGAGGGGGCACTGAAGCTTTCTTT

J gene: TRBJ1-5
clone size: NA
V gene: TRBV29-1
D gene: NA
CDR3 protein: CSVGRGNNQPQHF
CDR3 DNA: TGCAGCGTGGGGCGGGGTAACAATCAGCCCCAGCATTTT

J gene: TRBJ1-5
clone size: NA
V gene: TRBV18
D gene: NA
CDR3 protein: CASSTGNQPQHF
CDR3 DNA: TGTGCCAGCTCAACAGGGAATCAGCCCCAGCATTTT

J gene: TRBJ1-5
clone size: NA
V gene: TRBV6-1
D gene: TRBD1
CDR3 protein: CASMGTGGNQPQHF
CDR3 DNA: TGTGCCAGCATGGGGACAGGGGGGAATCAGCCCCAGCATTTT

J gene: TRBJ2-1
clone size: NA
V gene: TRBV4-2
D gene: NA
CDR3 protein: CASSPQRFSYNEQFF
CDR3 DNA: TGTGCCAGCAGCCCGCAGCGGTTCTCCTACAATGAGCAGTTCTTC

J gene: TRBJ1-5
clone size: NA
V gene: TRBV4-2
D gene: NA
CDR3 protein: CASSQAPRDMISNQPQHF
CDR3 DNA: TGTGCCAGCAGCCAAGCCCCCCGGGACATGATATCAAATCAGCCCCAGCATTTT

J gene: TRBJ1-5
clone size: NA
V gene: TRBV30
D gene: NA
CDR3 protein: CAWRAGRNQPQHF
CDR3 DNA: TGTGCCTGGAGAGCAGGGCGTAATCAGCCCCAGCATTTT

J gene: TRBJ2-1
clone size: NA
V gene: TRBV11-3
D gene: NA
CDR3 protein: CASSLVGDEQFF
CDR3 DNA: TGTGCCAGCAGCTTAGTCGGGGATGAGCAGTTCTTC

J gene: TRBJ1-4
clone size: NA
V gene: TRBV29-1
D gene: NA
CDR3 protein: CSVFQGDEKLFF
CDR3 DNA: TGCAGCGTTTTTCAGGGTGATGAAAAACTGTTTTTT

J gene: TRBJ2-3
clone size: NA
V gene: TRBV30
D gene: NA
CDR3 protein: CAWNRGTSTDTQYF
CDR3 DNA: TGTGCCTGGAACCGGGGGACTAGCACAGATACGCAGTATTTT

J gene: TRBJ2-3
clone size: NA
V gene: TRBV2
D gene: TRBD2
CDR3 protein: CASRGLAVLDTQYF
CDR3 DNA: TGTGCCAGCAGGGGACTAGCGGTCCTAGATACGCAGTATTTT

J gene: TRBJ2-2
clone size: NA
V gene: TRBV21-1
D gene: NA
CDR3 protein: CASSKAGGPVAGELFF
CDR3 DNA: TGTGCCAGCAGCAAAGCGGGGGGGCCAGTCGCCGGGGAGCTGTTTTTT

J gene: TRBJ2-2
clone size: few
V gene: TRBV19
D gene: TRBD2
CDR3 protein: CASSRGGLNTGELFF
CDR3 DNA: TGTGCCAGTAGCCGGGGGGGGTTGAACACCGGGGAGCTGTTTTTT

J gene: TRBJ2-1
clone size: NA
V gene: TRBV5-6
D gene: NA
CDR3 protein: CASSTGRGGEQFF
CDR3 DNA: TGTGCCAGCAGCACCGGGCGAGGAGGTGAGCAGTTCTTC

J gene: TRBJ2-5
clone size: NA
V gene: TRBV28
D gene: NA
CDR3 protein: CASRIRQVQGTQYF
CDR3 DNA: TGTGCCAGCAGAATTCGACAGGTCCAGGGGACCCAGTACTTC

J gene: TRBJ1-2
clone size: NA
V gene: TRBV27
D gene: NA
CDR3 protein: CASSPQGPPGADTF
CDR3 DNA: TGTGCCAGCAGTCCGCAAGGCCCCCCTGGGGCGGACACCTTC

J gene: TRBJ2-1
clone size: NA
V gene: TRBV7-9
D gene: NA
CDR3 protein: CASSVSLGVNEQFF
CDR3 DNA: TGTGCCAGCAGCGTCAGCCTGGGAGTCAATGAGCAGTTCTTC

J gene: TRBJ2-1
clone size: NA
V gene: TRBV11-3
D gene: TRBD1
CDR3 protein: CASSPHSGAGQGNEQFF
CDR3 DNA: TGTGCCAGCAGCCCCCACTCGGGGGCGGGACAGGGCAATGAGCAGTTCTTC

J gene: TRBJ2-2
clone size: NA
V gene: TRBV13
D gene: TRBD2
CDR3 protein: CASSSLAGVGTGELFF
CDR3 DNA: TGTGCCAGCAGCTCTCTAGCGGGAGTCGGCACCGGGGAGCTGTTTTTT

J gene: TRBJ2-7
clone size: once
V gene: TRBV9
D gene: TRBD1
CDR3 protein: CASSVGQTGVSGEQYF
CDR3 DNA: TGTGCCAGCAGCGTAGGGCAGACAGGGGTTTCGGGCGAGCAGTACTTC

J gene: TRBJ2-1
clone size: few
V gene: TRBV19
D gene: TRBD2
CDR3 protein: CASSTSGTSGTSEQFF
CDR3 DNA: TGTGCCAGTAGTACGTCCGGGACTAGCGGGACCAGTGAGCAGTTCTTC

J gene: TRBJ1-4
clone size: few
V gene: TRBV4-2
D gene: NA
CDR3 protein: CASSQVGGDEKLFF
CDR3 DNA: TGTGCCAGCAGCCAAGTGGGAGGTGATGAAAAACTGTTTTTT

J gene: TRBJ2-5
clone size: NA
V gene: TRBV30
D gene: NA
CDR3 protein: CAWSLTRGTRETQYF
CDR3 DNA: TGTGCCTGGAGTCTTACAAGGGGGACGCGGGAGACCCAGTACTTC

J gene: TRBJ2-7
clone size: NA
V gene: TRBV11-2
D gene: NA
CDR3 protein: CASSRNTGNYEQYF
CDR3 DNA: TGTGCCAGCAGCAGAAATACCGGGAACTACGAGCAGTACTTC

J gene: TRBJ2-1
clone size: once
V gene: TRBV7-9
D gene: TRBD1
CDR3 protein: CASSLRQGVYNEQFF
CDR3 DNA: TGTGCCAGCAGCTTACGGCAGGGGGTCTACAATGAGCAGTTCTTC

J gene: TRBJ2-5
clone size: NA
V gene: TRBV11-2
D gene: NA
CDR3 protein: CASSRDAWETQYF
CDR3 DNA: TGTGCCAGCAGCCGGGATGCTTGGGAGACCCAGTACTTC

J gene: TRBJ1-5
clone size: NA
V gene: TRBV19
D gene: TRBD1
CDR3 protein: CASSIVEGQGSNQPQHF
CDR3 DNA: TGTGCCAGTAGTATAGTTGAGGGACAGGGAAGCAATCAGCCCCAGCATTTT

J gene: TRBJ2-3
clone size: NA
V gene: TRBV28
D gene: TRBD2
CDR3 protein: CASSSTGLAGGSTDTQYF
CDR3 DNA: TGTGCCAGCAGTTCCACCGGACTAGCGGGAGGGAGCACAGATACGCAGTATTTT

J gene: TRBJ2-3
clone size: NA
V gene: TRBV29-1
D gene: TRBD1
CDR3 protein: CSVDLRDRSTDTQYF
CDR3 DNA: TGCAGCGTTGACCTGCGGGACAGGAGCACAGATACGCAGTATTTT

J gene: TRBJ2-2
clone size: NA
V gene: TRBV18
D gene: TRBD1
CDR3 protein: CASSNSGTGNTGELFF
CDR3 DNA: TGTGCCAGCTCGAACTCCGGGACAGGGAACACCGGGGAGCTGTTTTTT

J gene: TRBJ1-5
clone size: NA
V gene: TRBV27
D gene: TRBD1
CDR3 protein: CASSLYGTGNRQPQHF
CDR3 DNA: TGTGCCAGCAGTTTATACGGGACAGGGAATAGGCAGCCCCAGCATTTT

J gene: TRBJ1-5
clone size: NA
V gene: TRBV6-1
D gene: TRBD1
CDR3 protein: CASSADRARNQPQHF
CDR3 DNA: TGTGCCAGCAGTGCGGACAGGGCACGCAATCAGCCCCAGCATTTT

J gene: TRBJ2-7
clone size: NA
V gene: TRBV9
D gene: TRBD2
CDR3 protein: CASSVGLAGTSEQYF
CDR3 DNA: TGTGCCAGCAGCGTAGGGCTAGCGGGAACCAGCGAGCAGTACTTC

J gene: TRBJ1-2
clone size: NA
V gene: TRBV6-1
D gene: TRBD1
CDR3 protein: CASNLDRVGRGYTF
CDR3 DNA: TGTGCCAGCAATTTAGACAGGGTGGGTCGGGGCTACACCTTC

J gene: TRBJ2-1
clone size: NA
V gene: TRBV4-2
D gene: TRBD1
CDR3 protein: CASSQEKEVDRQGSYNEQFF
CDR3 DNA: TGTGCCAGCAGCCAAGAAAAGGAGGTAGACCGACAGGGCTCCTACAATGAGCAGTTCTTC

J gene: TRBJ1-4
clone size: once
V gene: TRBV29-1
D gene: NA
CDR3 protein: CSVEDQVEKLFF
CDR3 DNA: TGCAGCGTTGAAGATCAGGTTGAAAAACTGTTTTTT

J gene: TRBJ2-5
clone size: NA
V gene: TRBV5-4
D gene: TRBD2
CDR3 protein: CASSLLASGRAGQETQYF
CDR3 DNA: TGTGCCAGCAGCTTGTTGGCTAGCGGGAGGGCGGGGCAAGAGACCCAGTACTTC

J gene: TRBJ2-1
clone size: few
V gene: TRBV7-3
D gene: TRBD2
CDR3 protein: CASRGREGRDEQFF
CDR3 DNA: TGTGCCAGCAGAGGGAGGGAGGGCCGGGATGAGCAGTTCTTC

J gene: TRBJ1-2
clone size: NA
V gene: TRBV7-8
D gene: NA
CDR3 protein: CASSLEGQFYGYTF
CDR3 DNA: TGTGCCAGCAGCTTAGAGGGGCAGTTCTATGGCTACACCTTC

J gene: TRBJ2-2
clone size: NA
V gene: TRBV18
D gene: NA
CDR3 protein: CASSQGMSYTGELFF
CDR3 DNA: TGTGCCAGCTCCCAGGGGATGTCGTACACCGGGGAGCTGTTTTTT

J gene: TRBJ2-1
clone size: NA
V gene: TRBV7-2
D gene: NA
CDR3 protein: CASSLILSGQFF
CDR3 DNA: TGTGCCAGCAGCCTTATCCTCAGCGGGCAGTTCTTC

J gene: TRBJ1-4
clone size: NA
V gene: TRBV7-9
D gene: TRBD1
CDR3 protein: CASRSDRAAGKLFF
CDR3 DNA: TGTGCCAGCAGATCCGACAGGGCGGCGGGTAAACTGTTTTTT

J gene: TRBJ2-2
clone size: NA
V gene: TRBV14
D gene: NA
CDR3 protein: CASSQAPQGTGELFF
CDR3 DNA: TGTGCCAGCAGCCAAGCTCCCCAGGGAACCGGGGAGCTGTTTTTT

J gene: TRBJ2-2
clone size: NA
V gene: TRBV27
D gene: TRBD1
CDR3 protein: CASRWGDRSYSGELFF
CDR3 DNA: TGTGCCAGCCGGTGGGGGGACAGGTCCTATTCGGGGGAGCTGTTTTTT

J gene: TRBJ1-1
clone size: few
V gene: TRBV9
D gene: TRBD1
CDR3 protein: CASSPRQGNTEAFF
CDR3 DNA: TGTGCCAGCAGCCCAAGACAGGGAAACACTGAAGCTTTCTTT

J gene: TRBJ2-3
clone size: NA
V gene: TRBV10-3
D gene: TRBD2
CDR3 protein: CAVLTSGSTDTQYF
CDR3 DNA: TGTGCCGTCCTGACTAGCGGAAGCACAGATACGCAGTATTTT

J gene: TRBJ2-3
clone size: NA
V gene: TRBV4-1
D gene: NA
CDR3 protein: CASSRGGSLLTDTQYF
CDR3 DNA: TGCGCCAGCAGCCGAGGAGGGTCTCTGCTCACAGATACGCAGTATTTT

J gene: TRBJ2-3
clone size: NA
V gene: TRBV28
D gene: TRBD2
CDR3 protein: CASSLGSLAGDVTLTDTQYF
CDR3 DNA: TGTGCCAGCAGTTTAGGTAGTCTAGCGGGAGATGTTACTTTAACAGATACGCAGTATTTT

J gene: TRBJ2-3
clone size: NA
V gene: TRBV11-2
D gene: TRBD2
CDR3 protein: CASSSRTSGSTDTQYF
CDR3 DNA: TGTGCCAGCAGCTCCCGGACTAGCGGGAGCACAGATACGCAGTATTTT

J gene: TRBJ2-1
clone size: NA
V gene: TRBV7-9
D gene: TRBD2
CDR3 protein: CASSLDSMVSGGHNEQFF
CDR3 DNA: TGTGCCAGCAGCTTAGATAGTATGGTCAGCGGGGGCCATAATGAGCAGTTCTTC

J gene: TRBJ1-1
clone size: few
V gene: TRBV5-1
D gene: NA
CDR3 protein: CASSLNREAEAFF
CDR3 DNA: TGCGCCAGCAGCTTAAACCGGGAGGCTGAAGCTTTCTTT

J gene: TRBJ2-1
clone size: NA
V gene: TRBV5-6
D gene: TRBD2
CDR3 protein: CASSLISGTGEQFF
CDR3 DNA: TGTGCCAGCAGCTTGATTAGCGGGACCGGTGAGCAGTTCTTC

J gene: TRBJ2-3
clone size: NA
V gene: TRBV29-1
D gene: NA
CDR3 protein: CSTVGLPDTQYF
CDR3 DNA: TGCAGCACAGTTGGACTACCAGATACGCAGTATTTT